The present entry profiles one T cell receptor (beta chain) with its context. Antigen unknown. The CDR3 covers 12 residues. V was clipped by 2 bases and J by 8 bases, with 9 bases between them. The germline CDR1 and CDR2 sequences are SEHNR and FQNEAQ (reference sequence). This record comes from a study of vaccination and CD4 T cells after COVID-19. Overall study: Spike peptides, overlapping and drawn from SARS-CoV-2, HCoV-NL63, HCoV-OC43 and HCoV-229E, were used to stimulate cells.

Researchers used the Oncomine TCR Beta short-read assay to sequence DNA from cultured CD4+ T cells. From the PCR reads, TCRdb called clonotypes with MiXCR, one entry per CDR3 protein. The sample records roughly 16,000 distinct CDR3 sequences, 52% being singletons. Described treatment: 10-day PBMC culture with coronavirus spike peptide pools or control peptides (ViraFEST assay). At both days 3 and 7, half the medium was replaced with fresh IL-2 medium. The J gene is TRBJ1-2, the V gene TRBV7-9; D is undetermined. Sequenced material: CD4+ T cells from blood, cultured in vitro, taken before SARS-CoV-2 vaccination. This TCR came from a human donor who had recovered from COVID-19. CDR3 residues: CASSLTARGYTF. CDR3 in DNA: TGTGCCAGCAGCTTAACGGCTCGAGGCTACACCTTC.